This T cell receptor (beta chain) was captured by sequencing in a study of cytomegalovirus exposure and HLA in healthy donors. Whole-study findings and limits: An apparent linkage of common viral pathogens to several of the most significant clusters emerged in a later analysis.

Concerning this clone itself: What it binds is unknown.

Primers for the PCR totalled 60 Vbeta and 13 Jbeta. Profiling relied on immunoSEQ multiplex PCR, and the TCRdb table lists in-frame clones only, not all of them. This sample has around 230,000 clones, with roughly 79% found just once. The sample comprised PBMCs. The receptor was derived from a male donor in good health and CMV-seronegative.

DNA for the CDR3: TGCGCCAGCAGCATCCGACAGGGAGGGAACACTGAAGCTTTCTTT. It yields the protein CASSIRQGGNTEAFF. The V gene is TRBV4-3, the J gene TRBJ1-1; 7 bases are shared with TRBD1. Germline CDR1 LGHNA, CDR2 YSLEER. The CDR3 length is 15 residues. After removal of 5 bases from V and 1 base from J, the junction contained 7 bases not matched to a gene.